A single sample is the source of the 15 T cell receptor beta chains below, sequenced in a study of blood T cell repertoires in COVID-19. The data were produced by immunoSEQ multiplex PCR, yet TCRdb's version contains in-frame clones alone and is incomplete. The data hold 100,000 to 110,000 clones, with almost 90% observed a single time. Sequences were obtained from peripheral blood. Receptors were obtained from a human donor in a cohort sampled during active COVID-19.

The genes are TRBV7-2 and TRBJ1-2; 8 positions agree with TRBD1. J was trimmed by 4 bases and V by 4 bases; bases with no gene match: 2. This CDR3 is built from 13 residues. Germline CDR1 SGHTA, CDR2 FQGNSA. DNA for the CDR3: TGTGCCAGCAGCTCCGGACAGGGCTATGGCTACACCTTC. The encoded protein is CASSSGQGYGYTF. Drawing the rest from reference TRBV7-2 and TRBJ1-2, the complete variable domain is GAGVSQSPSNKVTEKGKDVELRCDPISGHTALYWYRQSLGQGLEFLIYFQGNSAPDKSGLPSDRFSAERTGGSVSTLTIQRTQQEDSAVYLCASSSGQGYGYTFGSGTRLTVV.

The chain combines TRBV7-2 with TRBJ1-6, with 9 positions matching TRBD1. V was pared by 7 bases and J by 4 bases, with 5 bases of the junction left unmatched. CDR3 length: 15 amino acids. CDR1 SGHTA and CDR2 FQGNSA come from the germline V gene. CDR3 DNA sequence: TGTGCCAGCACTTGGGACAGGGAATATAATTCACCCCTCCACTTT. Protein product: CASTWDREYNSPLHF.

The V gene is TRBV10-3, the J gene TRBJ2-6, with D uncertain. V lost 7 bases, J lost 1 base, and 8 bases lay in between. The germline V gene encodes CDR1 ENHRY and CDR2 SYGVKD. The CDR3 length is 14 residues. The CDR3 DNA sequence: TGTGCCATCACCGCGGCTTCTGGGGCCAACGTCCTGACTTTC. This gives the protein CAITAASGANVLTF.

The genes are TRBV2 and TRBJ1-5; 8 bases are shared with TRBD1. V lost 5 bases to trimming and J lost 2 bases; unmatched junction nucleotides: 2. This CDR3 is built from 14 residues. From germline, CDR1 is SNHLY and CDR2 FYNNEI. The CDR3 coding sequence is TGTGCCAGCAGTAAGGGACAGGGCAATCAGCCCCAGCATTTT. It codes for CASSKGQGNQPQHF.

The gene calls are TRBV30 and TRBJ2-1, with a possible D match to TRBD2 (6 bases). The germline V gene has CDR1 GTSNPN and CDR2 SVGIG (reference sequence). This CDR3 has 13 residues. Trimming shortened V by 3 bases and J by 1 base, and 7 bases separated the two germline ends. CDR3 sequence reads: CAWSGSSYNEQFF. The CDR3 DNA follows: TGTGCCTGGAGCGGGAGTTCCTACAATGAGCAGTTCTTC.

The chain links TRBV6-4 to TRBJ2-2, with TRBD2 identical over 11 bases. V lost 4 bases, J lost 5 bases, and 3 bases stayed unmatched. CDR3 size: 15 residues. Germline V gene lookup returns CDR1 MRHNA and CDR2 SNTAGT. DNA for the CDR3: TGTGCCAGCAGTGTCACTAGCGGGAGTACCGGGGAGCTGTTTTTT. It translates to CASSVTSGSTGELFF.

This sequence joins TRBV7-6 and TRBJ2-1; a weak D match, TRBD2 (6 bases). The V gene lost 5 bases and the J gene lost 3 bases, with 11 bases spanning the gap. The CDR3 consists of 14 residues. The germline gives CDR1 SGHVS, CDR2 FNYEAQ. Here the CDR3 DNA reads TGTGCCAGCAGCCCGGGAGTCCGCTACAATGAGCAGTTCTTC. Translating it yields CASSPGVRYNEQFF.

This rearrangement joins TRBV28 to TRBJ2-7; no clear D gene. The CDR3 is made up of 15 amino acids. V dropped 5 bases and J dropped 2 bases, with 16 bases sitting between them. In germline, CDR1 is MDHEN, CDR2 SYDVKM. The DNA of the CDR3 is TGTGCCAGCAGTCCAATCATAATCGGAGCCTACGAGCAGTACTTC. Protein product: CASSPIIIGAYEQYF.

The V gene is TRBV7-8, the J gene TRBJ2-1; the match to TRBD2 covers 7 bases. The CDR3 covers 17 residues. The trim removed 0 bases at V and 4 bases at J, leaving 9 bases unmatched. The germline CDR1 and CDR2 sequences are SGHVS and FQNEAQ. CDR3 sequence reads: CASSLARSRGTYNEQFF. The CDR3 DNA sequence: TGTGCCAGCAGCTTAGCGAGGTCGCGGGGGACGTACAATGAGCAGTTCTTC.

The chain recombines TRBV7-2 with TRBJ2-5; TRBD1 is a possible D gene (6 bases). This CDR3 comprises 15 residues. Trimming cost V 5 bases and J 4 bases, with 17 bases left between them. Looked up from germline, CDR1 is SGHTA and CDR2 is FQGNSA. The CDR3 loop reads CASSPGGGRRETQYF. The CDR3 DNA reads as TGTGCCAGCAGCCCTGGGGGCGGCCGACGAGAGACCCAGTACTTC.

This clone was detected once. This chain connects TRBV18 to TRBJ2-5; tentatively, D is TRBD1 (6 bases). The CDR3 has 15 residues. V lost 0 bases to trimming and J lost 7 bases, with 15 bases between them. Germline CDR1 and CDR2: KGHSH and LQKENI. CDR3 sequence: CASSPPRQGLGTQYF. CDR3 in DNA: TGTGCCAGCTCACCACCGCGCCAGGGGTTGGGGACCCAGTACTTC.

The chain links TRBV14 to TRBJ1-5, with 9 nucleotides matching TRBD1. Per germline, CDR1 SGHDN and CDR2 FVKESK. The trim removed 2 bases at V and 10 bases at J, leaving 15 bases unmatched. The CDR3 sequence is 17 residues long. In nucleotides, the CDR3 is TGTGCCAGCAGCCAATGTAATAGAAGGACAGGGGCCAAACCCCAGCATTTT. It translates to CASSQCNRRTGAKPQHF.

This clone has a handful of counts. This chain links TRBV29-1 with TRBJ1-4, with D unclear. The CDR3 contains 13 residues. The V and J ends lost 7 bases and 4 bases respectively, with 13 bases between them. CDR1 is SQVTM, CDR2 ANQGSEA, per germline. The CDR3 reads CSALGGGNEKLFF. CDR3 bases: TGCAGCGCACTTGGCGGAGGTAATGAAAAACTGTTTTTT.

As regards this clone: At one end the junction does not follow the germline gene, possibly because of a read error. The J gene is TRBJ2-7, the V gene TRBV29-1, with 7 bases that match TRBD2. The CDR3 runs 13 residues. From germline, CDR1 is SQVTM and CDR2 ANQGSEA. This CDR3 is CSVVLADSYGQYF. Written as DNA, the CDR3 is TGCAGCGTTGTCCTAGCGGACTCCTACGGGCAGTACTTC.

This rearrangement joins TRBV6-1 to TRBJ2-1; TRBD2 matches at 9 bases. This CDR3 has 16 amino acids. V trimming: 5 bases; J trimming: 0 bases; junction bases outside the gene matches: 5. Germline V CDR1 and CDR2: MNHNS, SASEGT. CDR3 coding DNA: TGTGCCAGCAGTAAAGGACTAGCGAGCTCCTACAATGAGCAGTTCTTC. It is translated as CASSKGLASSYNEQFF.